The 3 T cell receptor beta chains reported below all come from one sample, sequenced in a study of Graves' ophthalmopathy and Graves' hyperthyroidism (dated by TCRdb to 2017 to 2018). Sequencing used an Illumina HiSeq 2000. TCR beta CDR3 regions were amplified from RNA transcripts for repertoire sequencing. HTBI primers and the Qiagen OneStep RT-PCR kit were used in a first-round RT-PCR, which was followed by a second-round multiplex PCR, size selection and purification. TCRdb reprocessing: public reads trimmed at Q25 with fastp, clones called with MiXCR, in-frame beta chains kept. Records with the same CDR3 protein are collapsed into one entry carrying the most frequent genes and DNA. Here the sample has approximately 330,000 distinct CDR3 sequences; roughly a sixth occur a single time. The top ten clones comprise approximately 13% of the sample. Sequencing input: peripheral blood. The origin of the receptors is an adult man with Graves' ophthalmopathy.

This clonotype was seen at least ten times. This sequence joins TRBV13 and TRBJ1-3; possible D gene TRBD1, 6 bases. V gave up 5 bases and J gave up 2 bases, with 10 bases separating them. The germline V gene has CDR1 PRHDT and CDR2 FYEKMQ (reference sequence). The CDR3 totals 14 residues. The chain's CDR3 is CASSQAGAGNTIYF. The CDR3 bases are TGTGCCAGCAGCCAGGCAGGGGCTGGAAACACCATATATTTT.

Many counts were recorded for this clonotype. The genes are TRBV19 and TRBJ1-3; D is unclear. The CDR3 is 15 residues long. The germline gives CDR1 LNHDA, CDR2 SQIVND (reference sequence). V was pared by 1 base and J by 9 bases, with 16 bases between. CDR3 sequence: CASSIVAIRSGTIYF. The CDR3 bases are TGTGCCAGTAGTATAGTGGCCATAAGATCGGGCACCATATATTTT. The variable domain in full, with the rest retrieved from reference TRBV19 and TRBJ1-3, is DGGITQSPKYLFRKEGQNVTLSCEQNLNHDAMYWYRQDPGQGLRLIYYSQIVNDFQKGDIAEGYSVSREKKESFPLTVTSAQKNPTAFYLCASSIVAIRSGTIYFGEGSWLTVV.

This clonotype showed up many times. The chain employs TRBV3-1 and TRBJ1-6; unclear D gene. V lost 2 bases and J 7 bases, leaving 6 bases between the germline ends. Germline V gene lookup returns CDR1 LGHDT and CDR2 YNNKEL (reference sequence). CDR3 length: 13 residues. CDR3 sequence reads: CASSQQRNSPLHF. The DNA of the CDR3 is TGTGCCAGCAGCCAACAAAGGAATTCACCCCTCCACTTT.